A selection of T cell receptor beta chains follows, all from one sample in a study of post-analysis software for immune sequencing data. One entry per CDR3 protein, called by TCRdb with MiXCR from the PCR reads. Of under 900,000 distinct CDR3 sequences listed, 53% were seen once; the top ten hold approximately 4.5%. What was sequenced was blood. These receptor sequences come from a girl between 10 and 17 years old with multiple sclerosis. CDR3s include the opening cysteine and the closing phenylalanine or tryptophan. The D gene is left open where the match is weak. Clone size is given for some rows only: seen once, a few or many times, or a class if the clone is expanded.

size	V	J	D	CDR3	DNA
many	TRBV7-9	TRBJ2-4	NA	CASSPDRPGNIQYF	TGTGCCAGCAGCCCCGACCGCCCTGGGAACATTCAGTACTTC
few	TRBV5-1	TRBJ2-1	NA	CASSIDHNEQFF	TGCGCCAGCAGCATCGACCACAATGAGCAGTTCTTC
NA	TRBV21-1	TRBJ2-7	NA	CASSKGAGTGSFEQYF	TGTGCCAGCAGCAAAGGCGCCGGGACAGGGTCTTTCGAGCAGTACTTC
once	TRBV29-1	TRBJ2-5	NA	CSVDRVQGQYF	TGCAGCGTTGACCGGGTGCAGGGCCAGTACTTC
NA	TRBV5-6	TRBJ1-1	NA	CATHRLMNTEAFF	TGTGCCACACATCGCCTCATGAACACTGAAGCTTTCTTT
few	TRBV12-3/TRBV12-4	TRBJ2-5	NA	CASSYVSKTQYF	TGTGCCAGCAGCTATGTCTCTAAGACCCAGTACTTC
NA	TRBV29-1	TRBJ2-7	TRBD1	CSVTGLALYEQYF	TGCAGCGTGACAGGGCTGGCTTTGTACGAGCAGTACTTC
NA	TRBV12-3/TRBV12-4	TRBJ1-6	NA	CASSLRQSNNSPLHF	TGTGCCAGCAGTCTCAGACAGTCCAATAATTCACCCCTCCACTTT
NA	TRBV12-3/TRBV12-4	TRBJ1-2	NA	CASSLRQGPVGIYGYTF	TGTGCCAGCAGTTTACGCCAGGGGCCCGTCGGGATCTATGGCTACACCTTC
NA	TRBV29-1	TRBJ2-1	TRBD2	CSVVGVDWGRLAGARSYNEQFF	TGCAGCGTTGTGGGGGTTGACTGGGGAAGACTAGCGGGGGCTCGCTCCTACAATGAGCAGTTCTTC
few	TRBV27	TRBJ2-2	NA	CASSWENTGELFF	TGTGCCAGCAGTTGGGAGAACACCGGGGAGCTGTTTTTT
NA	TRBV10-3	TRBJ2-1	NA	CAISVEGNEQFF	TGTGCCATCAGTGTTGAGGGAAATGAGCAGTTCTTC
NA	TRBV27	TRBJ2-1	NA	CASRGRVSEQFF	TGTGCCAGCAGGGGCAGGGTAAGTGAGCAGTTCTTC
NA	TRBV9	TRBJ1-2	TRBD1	CASSISGTGVPGYTF	TGTGCCAGCAGCATATCCGGGACAGGGGTCCCTGGCTACACCTTC
few	TRBV4-1	TRBJ2-4	NA	CASSREGDGNIQYF	TGCGCCAGCAGCAGGGAGGGGGATGGAAACATTCAGTACTTC
NA	TRBV5-1	TRBJ1-6	NA	CASSSGEGRINSPLHF	TGCGCCAGCAGCTCCGGGGAGGGGAGGATTAATTCACCCCTCCACTTT
NA	TRBV12-3/TRBV12-4	TRBJ2-5	NA	CASSRWRYQETQYF	TGTGCCAGCAGCCGATGGCGGTACCAAGAGACCCAGTACTTC
NA	TRBV6-2/TRBV6-3	TRBJ2-3	TRBD2	CASSSQTSAYTDTQYF	TGTGCCAGCAGTTCTCAGACTAGCGCCTACACAGATACGCAGTATTTT
NA	TRBV20-1	TRBJ2-5	TRBD1	CSARLDRGQETQYF	TGCAGTGCTCGCCTGGACAGGGGGCAAGAGACCCAGTACTTC
few	TRBV7-9	TRBJ2-3	TRBD2	CASSPPTSDNTDTQYF	TGTGCCAGCAGCCCCCCGACTAGCGACAACACAGATACGCAGTATTTT
few	TRBV11-2	TRBJ2-7	NA	CASSAASVEQYF	TGTGCCAGCAGTGCGGCCTCCGTCGAGCAGTACTTC